Included here is one T cell receptor (beta chain) sequence, with context. Its binding antigen is unknown. Base qualities were left out, and no much larger clone turns up one base away. This record belongs to a study of blood T cell repertoires in COVID-19 (dated by TCRdb to the early 2020s). As for the study more broadly: The collaborator samples originated in the United States, Italy and Spain and spanned the acute and convalescent phases of COVID-19. The prospective study material was composed of cDNA or gDNA derived from T cells, B-cell-depleted T cells, or PBMCs. Deeply sampled blood TCRbeta repertoires from subjects exposed to, actively infected with, or recovered from COVID-19 were included in the dataset. The repertoires were made available in a free public database intended to serve as a resource for research on the immune response to SARS-CoV-2. The samples were drawn from two sources: the first 160 participants of the ongoing ImmuneRACE study, and 1,000 to 1,500 subjects contributed by 6 global collaborators. The sample metadata nearly always contained a de-identified subject ID, COVID-19 status, age in years and sex. Where available, HLA class I and class II types were obtained from metadata supplied by the sample provider rather than from assay-based typing. On the study overall, not on this receptor specifically: The amount of clinical and demographic metadata varied by source and participant and was provided uncurated.

Another Seattle source contributed samples from volunteer blood donors who had recovered from COVID-19. Each collaborating institution followed its own protocols to collect whole blood in K2EDTA tubes. For TCRbeta analysis, collaborators shipped samples as frozen whole blood, isolated PBMCs, or DNA extracted from either of those sample types. Looking up the germline V gene yields CDR1 KGHDR and CDR2 SFDVKD. The CDR3, cysteine through phenylalanine, is 16 amino acids long. Kept here is only the CDR3 DNA, which spans 48 bases and is read in frame from base 1. Cut back by 4 bases and 4 bases, the V and J ends lie 18 bases apart. TCRbeta CDR3 regions were amplified from genomic DNA by means of the immunoSEQ Assay, a bias-controlled multiplex PCR. The source study handled its data this way. The number of nucleated cells in each sample was estimated by amplification of reference gene primers within the assay. To quantify the absolute abundance of each unique TCRbeta CDR3 rearrangement, sequence reads were collapsed and filtered. For each sample, productive Simpson clonality was calculated by taking the square root of Simpson's diversity index across productive rearrangements. This immuneACCESS table, as held by TCRdb, lists in-frame sequences with V and J called but not all clones. Of the missing ones, under half trace to an unresolved V gene in checked studies; the others have no known cause. V and J calls and clone size follow that table, whereas D and trimming were derived from the DNA. The sample records roughly 250,000 clones, more than 70% of which are singletons. 0.99% of the sample lies in the top ten.

The sequencing sample was made of peripheral blood. The sequence is built from TRBV24-1 and TRBJ1-2; perhaps TRBD1 is the D gene, with 6 bases matching. The origin of this receptor is a woman aged 40-49 years who had recovered from COVID-19. The bases read TGTGCCACCAGTGACCCAGGTCGGGGGGGCGGCTATGGCTACACCTTC. It is translated as CATSDPGRGGGYGYTF.